A selection of T cell receptor beta chains follows, all from one sample in a study of cytotoxic CD8 clonotypes in ibrutinib-treated CLL. Sequenced by immunoSEQ multiplex PCR; TCRdb stores in-frame clones only, minus some. The sample consists of 95,000 to 100,000 clones, around 80% of them appearing once. Sample: PBMCs, taken after 12 months of ibrutinib treatment. Receptors originate from a human donor with chronic lymphocytic leukemia. Each CDR3 is given with its conserved first and last residue. Fields, in order: V gene, clone size, D gene, J gene, CDR3 protein, CDR3 DNA. A D gene is named only where the DNA matches it firmly. The size of a clone is reported for some rows only, either as once, few or many, or as a class for expanded clones.

TRBV30	NA	NA	TRBJ2-7	CAWSVGGGSYEQYF	TGTGCCTGGAGTGTAGGAGGGGGATCATACGAGCAGTACTTC
TRBV28	NA	NA	TRBJ2-4	CASQPPLKAGRRNIQYF	TGTGCCAGCCAACCGCCCTTGAAGGCAGGGCGCAGAAACATTCAGTACTTC
TRBV7-2	NA	TRBD1	TRBJ1-5	CASSLSGQGRQPQHF	TGTGCCAGCAGCTTATCGGGACAGGGGCGCCAGCCCCAGCATTTT
TRBV27	NA	TRBD1	TRBJ2-7	CASSRTGGFFGEQYF	TGTGCCAGCAGTCGGACAGGGGGGTTTTTTGGGGAGCAGTACTTC
TRBV6-6	NA	TRBD1	TRBJ1-5	CASSRDRVSNQPQHF	TGTGCCAGCAGCCGAGACAGGGTTAGCAATCAGCCCCAGCATTTT
TRBV7-9	few	NA	TRBJ1-1	CASRGGATEGTEAFF	TGTGCCAGCAGGGGTGGGGCCACGGAGGGCACTGAAGCTTTCTTT
TRBV7-2	once	NA	TRBJ1-5	CASSLGTGTSQPQHF	TGTGCCAGCAGCTTAGGTACAGGGACTAGTCAGCCCCAGCATTTT
TRBV27	NA	NA	TRBJ2-3	CASSLVLTTDTQYF	TGTGCCAGCAGTTTAGTGCTGACCACAGATACGCAGTATTTT
TRBV7-9	NA	TRBD1	TRBJ2-7	CVATEGALYEQYF	TGTGTGGCCACAGAGGGGGCGCTGTACGAGCAGTACTTC
TRBV18	few	TRBD1	TRBJ2-1	CASSGTGPGSYNEQFF	TGTGCCAGCTCTGGGACAGGCCCCGGATCGTACAATGAGCAGTTCTTC
TRBV6-1	NA	TRBD1	TRBJ1-5	CASSPVQGGGQPQHF	TGTGCCAGCAGCCCAGTACAGGGGGGAGGTCAGCCCCAGCATTTT
TRBV29-1	NA	NA	TRBJ2-1	CSVEIGTDEQFF	TGCAGCGTTGAGATCGGGACGGACGAGCAGTTCTTC
TRBV30	many	NA	TRBJ2-6	CAWRISGANVLTF	TGTGCCTGGAGAATCAGTGGGGCCAACGTCCTGACTTTC
TRBV30	NA	TRBD2	TRBJ2-5	CAWTRGEIQETQYF	TGTGCCTGGACCCGGGGGGAGATTCAAGAGACCCAGTACTTC